This T cell receptor beta chain was recorded in a study of T cell responses to AZD1222 COVID-19 vaccine. Regarding this clone: Its target is unknown.

The table came from immunoSEQ multiplex PCR; TCRdb's copy has only in-frame clones and leaves some out. The sample holds 150,000 to 200,000 clones, more than 85% seen once. The germline CDR1 and CDR2 sequences are ENHRY and SYGVKD. The CDR3 sequence is 14 residues long. V lost 4 bases, J lost 3 bases, and 2 bases stayed unmatched. Whole-study results and caveats: Recipients of two AZD1222 doses showed rising Spike-specific TCR breadth and depth.

The sample in question was peripheral blood, obtained on day 0 of AZD1222 vaccination. This clonotype was obtained from an adult in good health. The chain recombines TRBV10-3 with TRBJ2-7; 11 nucleotides agree with TRBD1. CDR3 in DNA: TGTGCCATCAGTGTGGGACAGGGGGACTACGAGCAGTACTTC. It specifies CAISVGQGDYEQYF.